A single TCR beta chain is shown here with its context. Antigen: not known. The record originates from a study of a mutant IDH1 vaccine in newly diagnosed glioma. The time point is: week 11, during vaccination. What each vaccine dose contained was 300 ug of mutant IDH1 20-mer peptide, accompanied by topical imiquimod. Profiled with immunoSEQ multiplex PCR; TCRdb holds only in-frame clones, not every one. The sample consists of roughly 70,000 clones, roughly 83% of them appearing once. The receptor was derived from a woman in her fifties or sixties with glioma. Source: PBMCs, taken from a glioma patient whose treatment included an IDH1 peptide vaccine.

The CDR3 sequence: CASSIMGKGSPLHF. For the CDR3, the DNA is TGTGCCAGCAGTATCATGGGGAAGGGGTCACCCCTCCACTTT. The rearrangement uses TRBV6-4 and TRBJ1-6, with D maybe TRBD1 (5 bases). With 5 bases removed from V and 10 bases from J, the gap between germline ends came to 15 bases. The CDR3 runs to 14 residues. CDR1 and CDR2 from the germline V gene are MRHNA and SNTAGT.